The entry below describes one TCR beta chain. The antigen is undetermined. Germline V gives CDR1 MNHEY, CDR2 SVGAGI. The CDR3 runs to 15 residues. V lost 4 bases and J lost 0, with 13 bases in between. The sample comes from a study of cytomegalovirus exposure and HLA in healthy donors. Study overall: Researchers previously reported finding more than 100 million unique TCR beta sequences from roughly 200 million T cells. Findings of the study overall: Associated with HLA alleles at 0.05 false discovery rate in a later analysis were 16,951 TCR beta sequences. Accurate prediction of HLA-A and HLA-B alleles (for most subjects) was reportedly achieved from TCR beta sequences.

The donors, nominally healthy at sampling, likely had unrecorded immune exposures. The PCR made use of 60 Vbeta and 13 Jbeta primers. Repertoires were generated with immunoSEQ multiplex PCR, while TCRdb's copy carries only in-frame clones and drops some. The sample includes under 200,000 clones. The source of this sequence is a man aged 25-40 years in good health and CMV-seronegative. The chain has TRBV6-5 and TRBJ2-7; perhaps TRBD1 as D (6 bases). The sample taken for sequencing was PBMCs. CDR3 in DNA: TGTGCCAGCAGTTTCGGCAGGGGATCCTCCTACGAGCAGTACTTC. Protein: CASSFGRGSSYEQYF.